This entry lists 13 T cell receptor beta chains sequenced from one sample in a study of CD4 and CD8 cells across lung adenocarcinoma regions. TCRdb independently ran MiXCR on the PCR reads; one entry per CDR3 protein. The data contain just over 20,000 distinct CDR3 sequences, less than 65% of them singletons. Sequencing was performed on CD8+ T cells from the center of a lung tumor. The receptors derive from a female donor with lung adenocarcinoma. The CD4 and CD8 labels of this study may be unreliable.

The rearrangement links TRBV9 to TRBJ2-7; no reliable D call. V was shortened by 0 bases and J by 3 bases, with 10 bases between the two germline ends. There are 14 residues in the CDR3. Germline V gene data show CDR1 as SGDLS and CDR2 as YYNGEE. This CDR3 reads CASSVGHPNYEQYF. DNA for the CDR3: TGTGCCAGCAGCGTAGGTCATCCTAACTACGAGCAGTACTTC. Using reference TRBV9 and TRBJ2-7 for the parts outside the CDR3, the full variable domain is DSGVTQTPKHLITATGQRVTLRCSPRSGDLSVYWYQQSLDQGLQFLIQYYNGEERAKGNILERFSAQQFPDLHSELNLSSLELGDSALYFCASSVGHPNYEQYFGPGTRLTVT.

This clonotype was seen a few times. The CDR3 here is CASGSDTQYF. The CDR3 region has the DNA TGTGCCAGTGGGTCAGATACGCAGTATTTT. The chain recombines TRBV6-1 with TRBJ2-3; D call uncertain. Between the trimmed V and J ends, which lost 9 bases and 4 bases, there was a span of 5 bases. CDR1 and CDR2 (germline): MNHNS, SASEGT. The CDR3 sequence is 10 residues long.

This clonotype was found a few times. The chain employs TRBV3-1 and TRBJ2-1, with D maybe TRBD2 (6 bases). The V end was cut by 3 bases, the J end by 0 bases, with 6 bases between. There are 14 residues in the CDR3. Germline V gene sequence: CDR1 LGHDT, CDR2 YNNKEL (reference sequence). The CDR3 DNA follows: TGTGCCAGCAGCCAGCGGGGCTCCTACAATGAGCAGTTCTTC. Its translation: CASSQRGSYNEQFF.

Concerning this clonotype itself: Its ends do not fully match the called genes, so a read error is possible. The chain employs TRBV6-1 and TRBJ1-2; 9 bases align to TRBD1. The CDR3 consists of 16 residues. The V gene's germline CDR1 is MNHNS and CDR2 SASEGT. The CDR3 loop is CASRKQDRGVSSGSFF. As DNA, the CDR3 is TGTGCCAGCAGGAAGCAGGACAGGGGTGTGAGCTCTGGCTCTTTCTTT.

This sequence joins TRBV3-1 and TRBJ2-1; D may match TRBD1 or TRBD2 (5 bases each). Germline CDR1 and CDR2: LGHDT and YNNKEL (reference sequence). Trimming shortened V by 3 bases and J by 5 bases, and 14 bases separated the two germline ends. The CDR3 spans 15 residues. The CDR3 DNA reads TGTGCCAGCAGCCATGGGGCTAGCAGCCACAATGAGCAGTTCTTC. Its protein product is CASSHGASSHNEQFF.

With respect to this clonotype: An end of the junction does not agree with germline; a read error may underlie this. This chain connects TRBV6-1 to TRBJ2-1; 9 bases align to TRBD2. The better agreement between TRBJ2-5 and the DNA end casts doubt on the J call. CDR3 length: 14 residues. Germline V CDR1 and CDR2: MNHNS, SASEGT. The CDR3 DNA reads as TGTGCCGGCAGCGGGGGACTAGCCTCAGCGACCCAGTACTTC. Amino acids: CAGSGGLASATQYF.

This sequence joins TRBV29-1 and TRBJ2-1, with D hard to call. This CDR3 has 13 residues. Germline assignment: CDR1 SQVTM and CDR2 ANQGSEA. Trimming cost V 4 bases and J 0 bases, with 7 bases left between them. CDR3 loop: CSVGLSSYNEQFF. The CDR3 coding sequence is TGCAGCGTTGGACTTAGCTCCTACAATGAGCAGTTCTTC.

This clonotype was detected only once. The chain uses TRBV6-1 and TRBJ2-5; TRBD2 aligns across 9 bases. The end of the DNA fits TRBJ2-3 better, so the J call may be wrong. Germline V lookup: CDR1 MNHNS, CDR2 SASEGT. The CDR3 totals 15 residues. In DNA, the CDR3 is TGTGCCAGGGCAGAAGGGGTAGCGGGAGAAGAGACGCAGTATTTT. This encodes CARAEGVAGEETQYF.

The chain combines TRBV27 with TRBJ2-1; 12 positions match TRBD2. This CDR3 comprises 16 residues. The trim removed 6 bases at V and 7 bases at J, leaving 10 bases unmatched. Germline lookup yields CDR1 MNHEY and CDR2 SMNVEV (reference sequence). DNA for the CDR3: TGTGCCAGCAGCCGGCTAGCGGGAGGGCCCGTTAATGAGCAGTTCTTC. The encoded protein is CASSRLAGGPVNEQFF.

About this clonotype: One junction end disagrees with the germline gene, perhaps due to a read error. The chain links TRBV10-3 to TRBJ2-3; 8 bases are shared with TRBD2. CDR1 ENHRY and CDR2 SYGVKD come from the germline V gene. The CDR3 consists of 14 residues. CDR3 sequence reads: CAGSRSGGQDTQYF. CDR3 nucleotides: TGTGCGGGGAGCCGGAGCGGGGGCCAAGATACGCAGTACTTT.

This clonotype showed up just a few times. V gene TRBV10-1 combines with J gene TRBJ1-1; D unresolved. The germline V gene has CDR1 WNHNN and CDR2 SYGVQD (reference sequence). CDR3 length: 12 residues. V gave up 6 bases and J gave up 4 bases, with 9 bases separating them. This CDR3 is CASSKGSTEAFF. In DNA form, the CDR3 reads TGCGCCAGCAGCAAGGGATCCACTGAAGCTTTCTTT.

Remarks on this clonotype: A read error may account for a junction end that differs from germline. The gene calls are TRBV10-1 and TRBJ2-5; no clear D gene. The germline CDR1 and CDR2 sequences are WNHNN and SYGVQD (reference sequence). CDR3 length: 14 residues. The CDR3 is CAGKVRRDPETQYF. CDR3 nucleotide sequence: TGCGCGGGCAAGGTGAGGCGAGACCCAGAGACGCAGTATTTC.

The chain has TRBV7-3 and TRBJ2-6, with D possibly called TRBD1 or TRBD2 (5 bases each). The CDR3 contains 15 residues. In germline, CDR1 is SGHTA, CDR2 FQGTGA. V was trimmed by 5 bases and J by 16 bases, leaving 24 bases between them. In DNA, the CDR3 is TGTGCCAGCAGCCCCCGGCCTCACGGGGCCTACGAGCTGACTTTC. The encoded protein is CASSPRPHGAYELTF.